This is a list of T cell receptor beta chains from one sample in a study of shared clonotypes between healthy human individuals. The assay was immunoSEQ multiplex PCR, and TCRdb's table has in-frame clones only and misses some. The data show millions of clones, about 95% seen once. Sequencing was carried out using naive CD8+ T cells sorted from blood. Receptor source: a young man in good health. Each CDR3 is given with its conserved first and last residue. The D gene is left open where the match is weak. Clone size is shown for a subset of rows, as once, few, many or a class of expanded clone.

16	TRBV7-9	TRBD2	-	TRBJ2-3	TGTGCCAGCAGCTTAGCACAGCGGGACCCCACAGATACGCAGTATTTT	CASSLAQRDPTDTQYF
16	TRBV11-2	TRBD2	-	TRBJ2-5	TGTGCCAGCAGCTTAGAGGCGGGGGGGATCCAAGAGACCCAGTACTTC	CASSLEAGGIQETQYF
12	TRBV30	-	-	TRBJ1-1	TGTGCCTGGGAATGGGAAGGCACTGAAGCTTTCTTT	CAWEWEGTEAFF
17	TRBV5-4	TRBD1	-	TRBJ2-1	TGTGCCAGCAGCTTGGAACCGGGACAGGCTTACTACAATGAGCAGTTCTTC	CASSLEPGQAYYNEQFF
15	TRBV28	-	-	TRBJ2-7	TGTGCCAGCAGTTTATCCCTCGGACTTGATTACGAGCAGTACTTC	CASSLSLGLDYEQYF
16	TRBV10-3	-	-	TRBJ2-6	TGTGCCATCAGCCACGACGACAGTGCTGGGGCCAACGTCCTGACTTTC	CAISHDDSAGANVLTF
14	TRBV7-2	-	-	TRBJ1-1	TGTGCCAGCACCCTCTGGGTAATGAACACTGAAGCTTTCTTT	CASTLWVMNTEAFF
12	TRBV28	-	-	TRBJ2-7	TGTGCCAGCAGTTTTGCGGGGTACGAGCAGTACTTC	CASSFAGYEQYF
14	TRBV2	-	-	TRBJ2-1	TGTGCCAGCCTGTCGGACTTCTCCTACAATGAGCAGTTCTTC	CASLSDFSYNEQFF
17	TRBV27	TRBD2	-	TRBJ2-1	TGTGCCAGCAGTTTATTACCCTCCACGGGAGGGCCCCATGAGCAGTTCTTC	CASSLLPSTGGPHEQFF
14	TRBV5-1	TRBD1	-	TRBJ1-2	TGCGCCAGCAGCTTGGGACAGGGGGCGGAGGGCTACACCTTC	CASSLGQGAEGYTF
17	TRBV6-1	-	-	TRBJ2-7	TGTGCCAGCAGTGAGGCAAGGTTCTACCTTAGCTCCTACGAGCAGTACTTC	CASSEARFYLSSYEQYF
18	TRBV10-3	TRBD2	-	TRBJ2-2	TGTGCCATCAGTGAGTCAGGAAGCGGGAGGGTAGGCGCCGGGGAGCTGTTTTTT	CAISESGSGRVGAGELFF
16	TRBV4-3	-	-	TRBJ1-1	TGCGCCAGCAGCCAAGATTGGCAGGGCTGGTACACTGAAGCTTTCTTT	CASSQDWQGWYTEAFF
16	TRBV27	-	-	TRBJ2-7	TGTGCCAGCAGGAGTCTTGGAGTCCGGGGATACTACGAGCAGTACTTC	CASRSLGVRGYYEQYF
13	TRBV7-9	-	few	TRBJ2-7	TGTGCCAGCAGCGATACCGCTGCCTACGAGCAGTACTTC	CASSDTAAYEQYF
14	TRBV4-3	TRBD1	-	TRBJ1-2	TGCGCCAGCAGCCAATATGGAGGGGGCAGTGGCTACACCTTC	CASSQYGGGSGYTF
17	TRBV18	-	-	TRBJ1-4	TGTGCCAGCTCACCAAAAGGGTTGGAAGGAACTAATGAAAAACTGTTTTTT	CASSPKGLEGTNEKLFF
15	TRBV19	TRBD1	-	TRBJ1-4	TGTGCCAGTAGTGATCGGACAGGGCTTAAGGAAAAACTGTTTTTT	CASSDRTGLKEKLFF
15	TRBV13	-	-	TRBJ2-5	TGTGCCAGCAGCTTAACTGACAAGGGGCTCGAGACCCAGTACTTC	CASSLTDKGLETQYF
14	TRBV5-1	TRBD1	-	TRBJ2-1	TGCGCCAGCAGCCTGACAGGGGCCTACAATGAGCAGTTCTTC	CASSLTGAYNEQFF
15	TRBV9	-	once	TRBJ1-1	TGTGCCAGCAGCGTAGGGGTGGGGATGAACACTGAAGCTTTCTTT	CASSVGVGMNTEAFF
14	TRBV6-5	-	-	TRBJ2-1	TGTGCCAGCAGTTACCCCGGAGACCGAAATGAGCAGTTCTTC	CASSYPGDRNEQFF
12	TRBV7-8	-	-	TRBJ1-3	TGTGCCAGCAGCTTAGCTGGAAACACCATATATTTT	CASSLAGNTIYF
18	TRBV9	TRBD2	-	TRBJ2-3	TGTGCCAGCAGCATCACCGGGACTAGCGGGGGGCCCACAGATACGCAGTATTTT	CASSITGTSGGPTDTQYF
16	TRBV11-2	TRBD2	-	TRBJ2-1	TGTGCCAGCAGCTTAGCCCTAGCGGGGGGGAAAAATGAGCAGTTCTTC	CASSLALAGGKNEQFF
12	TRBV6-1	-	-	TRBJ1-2	TGTGCCAGCAGTGATTGGGAGGGAGGCTACACCTTC	CASSDWEGGYTF
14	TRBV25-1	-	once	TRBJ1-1	TGTGCCAGCAGTGTCACAGAGACGAACACTGAAGCTTTCTTT	CASSVTETNTEAFF
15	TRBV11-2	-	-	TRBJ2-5	TGTGCCAGCAGCTTAGAAGCAGGCGGGCAAGAGACCCAGTACTTC	CASSLEAGGQETQYF
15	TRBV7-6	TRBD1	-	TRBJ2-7	TGTGCCAGCAGCTCCGATCCGACAGGGGTGTACGAGCAGTACTTC	CASSSDPTGVYEQYF
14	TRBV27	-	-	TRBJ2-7	TGTGCCAGCAGTTTAGGGGTGGGCGCGGGCGAGCAGTACTTC	CASSLGVGAGEQYF
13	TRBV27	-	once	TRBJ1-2	TGTGCCAGCAGTTTTGACAGACGGTATGGCTACACCTTC	CASSFDRRYGYTF
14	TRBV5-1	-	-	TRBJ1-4	TGCGCCAGCAGCTTGGGGGTGGGGATAGAAAAACTGTTTTTT	CASSLGVGIEKLFF
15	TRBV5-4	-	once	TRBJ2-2	TGTGCCAGCAGCTGGGGACTTTCCTCAACCGGGGAGCTGTTTTTT	CASSWGLSSTGELFF
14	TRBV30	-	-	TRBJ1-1	TGTGCCTGGAGTGTACCTGGAGAACTTATTGAAGCTTTCTTT	CAWSVPGELIEAFF
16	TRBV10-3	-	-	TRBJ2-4	TGTGCCATCAGTGAAGTCCCAAGGGACGGAAAAAACATTCAGTACTTC	CAISEVPRDGKNIQYF
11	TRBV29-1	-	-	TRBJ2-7	TGCAGCGTTGAGGGTCGGAACGAGCAGTACTTC	CSVEGRNEQYF
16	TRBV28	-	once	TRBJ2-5	TGTGCCAGCAGTTCGATGAAACAGGGTTCTCAAGAGACCCAGTACTTC	CASSSMKQGSQETQYF
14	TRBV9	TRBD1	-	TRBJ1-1	TGTGCCAGCAGCGCGACAGGGGGATTGACTGAAGCTTTCTTT	CASSATGGLTEAFF
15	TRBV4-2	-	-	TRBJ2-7	TGTGCCAGCAGCCACGGCGCCAGTCTTACCTACGAGCAGTACTTC	CASSHGASLTYEQYF
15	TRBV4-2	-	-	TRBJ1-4	TGTGCCAGCAGCCAAGTACCCGAACAAAATGAAAAACTGTTTTTT	CASSQVPEQNEKLFF
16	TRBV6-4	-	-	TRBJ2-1	TGTGCCAGCAGTGACTCGGGCTCCTTTACCTACAATGAGCAGTTCTTC	CASSDSGSFTYNEQFF
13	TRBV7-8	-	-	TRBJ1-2	TGTGCCAGCAGCCCTCCGGGACCCCATGGCTACACCTTC	CASSPPGPHGYTF
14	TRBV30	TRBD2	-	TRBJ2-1	TGTGCCTGGAGTATTACTAGCGGTTACAATGAGCAGTTCTTC	CAWSITSGYNEQFF
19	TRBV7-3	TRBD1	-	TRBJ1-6	TGTGCCAGCAGCTCACCTCCCAATACCTCGGACAGGGGAATACTACCCCTCCACTTT	CASSSPPNTSDRGILPLHF
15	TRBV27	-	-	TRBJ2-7	TGTGCCAGCAGTTTAGACCCCGGGGCCAACTACGAGCAGTACTTC	CASSLDPGANYEQYF
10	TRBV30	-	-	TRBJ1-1	TGTGCCTCGGAGGGGACTGAAGCTTTCTTT	CASEGTEAFF
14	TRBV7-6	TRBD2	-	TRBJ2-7	TGTGCCAGCAGCCCCGGACTAGGATCCATCGAGCAGTACTTC	CASSPGLGSIEQYF
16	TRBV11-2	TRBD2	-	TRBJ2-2	TGTGCCAGCAGCTCCCCAGCGGGAGGAGGTACCGGGGAGCTGTTTTTT	CASSSPAGGGTGELFF
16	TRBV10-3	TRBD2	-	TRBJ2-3	TGTGCCATCAGTGATCTTCCTAGCGGGGGGGCAGATACGCAGTATTTT	CAISDLPSGGADTQYF
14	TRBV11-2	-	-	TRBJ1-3	TGTGCCAGCAGCCCAACGGTCTCTGGAGACACCATATATTTT	CASSPTVSGDTIYF
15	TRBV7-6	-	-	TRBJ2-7	TGTGCCAGCAGCTTAGGGACTCAGATAAACCACGAGCAGTACTTC	CASSLGTQINHEQYF
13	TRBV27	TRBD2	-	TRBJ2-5	TGTGCCAGCAGTTCTAGCGGGGGGGAGACCCAGTACTTC	CASSSSGGETQYF
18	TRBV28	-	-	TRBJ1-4	TGTGCCAGCAGTTACGGACCCCGGGACACAACAACTAATGAAAAACTGTTTTTT	CASSYGPRDTTTNEKLFF
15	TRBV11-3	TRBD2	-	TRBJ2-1	TGTGCCAGCAGCCTTTTAGCGGGAGGGTACAATGAGCAGTTCTTC	CASSLLAGGYNEQFF
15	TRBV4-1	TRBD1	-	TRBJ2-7	TGCGCCAGCAGCCAAGAAAGGACAGGGGGCAACGAGCAGTACTTC	CASSQERTGGNEQYF
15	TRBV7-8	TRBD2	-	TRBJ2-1	TGTGCCAGCAGCCCGGGAGGGATATCCTACAATGAGCAGTTCTTC	CASSPGGISYNEQFF
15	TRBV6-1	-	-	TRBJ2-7	TGTGCCAGCAGGACAGGGTTGGGACTATCCTACGAGCAGTACTTC	CASRTGLGLSYEQYF
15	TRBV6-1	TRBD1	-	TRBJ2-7	TGTGCCAGCAGTGAAGCACCGGACAGGGTCTACGAGCAGTACTTC	CASSEAPDRVYEQYF